This T cell receptor (beta chain) derives from a study of shared clonotypes between healthy human individuals. CDR1 SEHNR and CDR2 FQNEAQ come from the germline V gene (reference sequence). The length of the CDR3 is 14 residues. V was pared by 1 base and J by 8 bases, with 13 bases between. This table comes from immunoSEQ multiplex PCR, and its TCRdb copy is limited to in-frame clones, with some not included. The sample yields about 680,000 clones, approximately 73% seen once. This clone was recorded only once. The sequence derives from a woman aged 25 to 39 in good health. This rearrangement joins TRBV7-9 to TRBJ2-3; a weak D match, TRBD1 (6 bases). Sample: memory CD4+ T cells sorted from blood. The subset was: CD45RA-negative fraction. CDR3 bases: TGTGCCAGCAGCTTAGGACAGAGCAGGGGTACGCAGTATTTT. It encodes CASSLGQSRGTQYF. Complete variable domain (other parts from reference TRBV7-9 and TRBJ2-3): DTGVSQNPRHKITKRGQNVTFRCDPISEHNRLYWYRQTLGQGPEFLTYFQNEAQLEKSRLLSDRFSAERPKGSFSTLEIQRTEQGDSAMYLCASSLGQSRGTQYFGPGTRLTVL.